The following is a T cell receptor beta chain sequence with its context. The data were taken from a study of shared clonotypes between healthy human individuals. Study at large: Used for every donor were three CD4 naive, three CD4 memory, two CD8 naive and one CD8 memory plate.

The naive CD8 population came from CD45RO-negative cells selected for CCR7, without terminally differentiated effector memory CD45RA+ cells. V was shortened by 5 bases and J by 5 bases, with 16 bases between the two germline ends. Germline CDR1 is MNHEY and CDR2 is SMNVEV (reference sequence). CDR3 length: 14 amino acids. TCRdb's copy holds only in-frame clones and misses some; the assay was immunoSEQ multiplex PCR. Here the sample spans millions of clones, less than 95% being singletons. The receptor was isolated from a young man in good health. Sequences were obtained from naive CD8+ T cells sorted from blood. The chain is built from TRBV27 and TRBJ2-7, with D possibly TRBD2 on 7 matching bases. This CDR3 is CASSPLGGRDEQYF. CDR3 DNA: TGTGCCAGCAGTCCACTGGGGGGGCGGGACGAGCAGTACTTC.